This T cell receptor (beta chain) comes out of a study of shared clonotypes between healthy human individuals (dated by TCRdb to about 2020). About the full investigation: The cohort included three men and a couple of women between 18 and 49 years of age. To increase sequencing depth and limit assay-specific biases, different laboratories used diverse techniques to prepare libraries and sequence TCR repertoires. To estimate repertoire size and how much clonotypes are shared between individuals, the study performed deep sequencing of blood TCR repertoires from five healthy adults. Each donor's leukapheresis produced roughly between roughly 0.85 and 9 billion PBMCs. For each donor, CD4 naive and CD4 memory were each given three plates, CD8 naive was given two plates, and CD8 memory was given one plate. On the study overall, not on this receptor specifically: When a handful of donors were compared, the shared fraction of clonotypes was roughly 4.8% for naive CD4, 3.5% to 4% for naive CD8, 2.3% for memory CD4, and 0.35% to 0.5% for memory CD8. Based on pairwise subsampling, the degree of clonotype sharing among donors was expected to be affected by sequencing depth. Sampling was limited to blood, and TCR repertoires in tissue likely differ from TCR repertoires in blood. Larger estimated clonotype richness was generally found for naive subsets than for memory subsets. Even with the large sequencing depth, rarefaction of the sorted-subset datasets indicated that sequencing was incomplete. Because the study included a small number of donors, the genetic and exposure-history diversity represented was limited. Compared with non-shared clonotypes, the clonotypes found in all four sorted-subset donors had higher generation probabilities.

Using the deep immunoSEQ assay, TCR CDR3 regions were amplified from genomic DNA by multiplex PCR. Extracted genomic DNA from each cell subset was spread evenly across all wells of several immunoSEQ 96-well plates, with each plate serving as a replicate. Each replicate PCR for sorted subsets received around 200 ng genomic DNA, equal to roughly 30,000 T cell genomes. Purified libraries were measured with a Qubit 3.0 fluorometer, size-checked on a Bioanalyzer 2100, and measured again with the KAPA Library Quantification kit. Every immunoSEQ 96-well plate was sequenced on a separate single-read 150-cycle Illumina NextSeq 550 flow cell. Regarding the original processing steps: Because the immunoSEQ output included only junctional sequences and no quality scores, the filtering could not be the same as the filtering used for full-length reads. To assign V/J genes and CDR3, sequences were annotated against IMGT germline references using PyIR, a Python wrapper for IgBLAST v1.9. Reads with weak V/J assignments (E-value above 1e-6), missing CDR3, stop codons, out-of-frame junctions, or ambiguous translated residues were removed. A V3J clonotype was defined by an identical inferred V gene, J gene, and CDR3 amino acid sequence. The percentage overlap between two repertoires was calculated by dividing the number of shared unique clonotypes by the size of the smaller repertoire. RTK rarefaction, the Chao1 estimator, and Recon v2.1 estimates of unobserved clonotypes were used to assess repertoire richness. OLGA was used to compute generation probabilities for all TCRbeta clonotypes that the gDNA method yielded from a few donors. TCRdb limited this immuneACCESS table to in-frame rearrangements with V and J called. A share of clones is missing; checked studies link under half to unresolved V genes, and the rest is unexplained. V, J and clone size were drawn from that table, and D and trimming were deduced from the DNA. Within this sample are millions of clones, with around 95% of them counted one time only. Jointly, the top ten make up more than 0.1% of the sample.

In the germline V gene, CDR1 corresponds to MNHEY and CDR2 to SVGAGI. From its cysteine to its phenylalanine, the CDR3 spans 11 amino acids. The DNA shown is the 33-base CDR3, in frame from base 1. Trimming takes 6 bases from V and 6 bases from J, and the germline ends sit 9 bases apart. The donors were healthy, HIV-negative adults who had no recently reported acute infections or vaccinations. Every donor was a Caucasian adult living in Nashville, Tennessee, USA. Magnetic negative selection was used to enrich CD4+ T cells, after which naive cells were positively selected on CD45RA and the negative fraction became the memory subset. Blood was collected by leukapheresis, and PBMCs were isolated by Ficoll-Histopaque density gradient centrifugation and then cryopreserved in liquid nitrogen vapor phase. Analytical flow cytometry was used to check the purity and quantity of each magnetically sorted T cell population. From each sorted fraction, genomic DNA was isolated and quantified by UV absorbance on a Nanodrop 2000c.

Concerning this clone: The clone's antigen remains unknown. Base quality data are lacking; no much larger clone is found one base away. The sample contains more than one DNA sequence encoding this CDR3.

Recombination connected TRBV6-5 to TRBJ2-7; perhaps TRBD2 is the D gene, with 6 bases matching. This sequence originates from a man aged 18 to 30 in good health. The specimen was naive CD4+ T cells sorted from blood. In the paper's terms, the cell subset or site label means: CD45RA+ positively selected. This receptor has the CDR3 CASSLGGEQYF. The DNA reads as follows: TGTGCCAGCAGCCTCGGGGGCGAGCAGTACTTC.